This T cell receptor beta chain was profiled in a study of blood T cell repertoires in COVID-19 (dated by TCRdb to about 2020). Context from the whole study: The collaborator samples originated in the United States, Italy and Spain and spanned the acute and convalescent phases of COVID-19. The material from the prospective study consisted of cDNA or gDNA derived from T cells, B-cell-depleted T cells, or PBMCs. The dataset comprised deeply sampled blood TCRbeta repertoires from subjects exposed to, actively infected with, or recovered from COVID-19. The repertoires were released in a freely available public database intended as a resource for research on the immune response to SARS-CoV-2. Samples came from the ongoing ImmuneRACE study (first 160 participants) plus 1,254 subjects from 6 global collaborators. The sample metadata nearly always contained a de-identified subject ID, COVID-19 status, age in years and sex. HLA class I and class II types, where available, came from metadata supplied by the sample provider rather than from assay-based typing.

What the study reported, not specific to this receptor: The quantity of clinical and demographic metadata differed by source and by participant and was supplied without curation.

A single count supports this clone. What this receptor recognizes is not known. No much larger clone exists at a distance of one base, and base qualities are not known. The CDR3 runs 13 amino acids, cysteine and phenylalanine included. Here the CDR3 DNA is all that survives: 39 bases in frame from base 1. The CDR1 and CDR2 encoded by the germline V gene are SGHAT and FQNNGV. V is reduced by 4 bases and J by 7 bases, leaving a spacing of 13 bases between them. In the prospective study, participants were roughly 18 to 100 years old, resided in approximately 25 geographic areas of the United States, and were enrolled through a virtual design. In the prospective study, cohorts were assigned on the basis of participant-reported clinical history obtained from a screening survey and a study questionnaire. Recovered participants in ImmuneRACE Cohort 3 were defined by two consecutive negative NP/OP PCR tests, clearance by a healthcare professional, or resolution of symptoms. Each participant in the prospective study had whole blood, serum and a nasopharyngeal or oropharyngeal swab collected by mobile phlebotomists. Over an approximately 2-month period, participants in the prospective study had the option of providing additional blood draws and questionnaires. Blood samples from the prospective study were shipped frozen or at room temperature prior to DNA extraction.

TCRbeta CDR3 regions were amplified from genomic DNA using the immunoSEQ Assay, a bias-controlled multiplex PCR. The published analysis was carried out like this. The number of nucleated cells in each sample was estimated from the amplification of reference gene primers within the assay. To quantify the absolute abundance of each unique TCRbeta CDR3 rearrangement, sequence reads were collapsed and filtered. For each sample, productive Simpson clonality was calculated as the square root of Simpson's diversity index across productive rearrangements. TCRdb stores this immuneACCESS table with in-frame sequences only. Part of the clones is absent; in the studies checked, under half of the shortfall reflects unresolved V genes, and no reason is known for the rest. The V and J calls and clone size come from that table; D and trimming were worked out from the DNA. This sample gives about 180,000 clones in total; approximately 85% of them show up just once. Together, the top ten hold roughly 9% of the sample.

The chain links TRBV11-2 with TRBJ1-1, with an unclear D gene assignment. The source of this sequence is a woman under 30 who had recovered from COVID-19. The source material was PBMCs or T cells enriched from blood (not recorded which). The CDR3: CASSSLREGEAFF. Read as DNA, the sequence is TGTGCCAGCAGCTCATTAAGGGAGGGTGAAGCTTTCTTT.